What follows is one T cell receptor (beta chain) and its context. CDR1 is MNHEY and CDR2 is SVGAGI in the germline V gene. The CDR3 spans 15 residues. Trimming cost V 7 bases and J 3 bases, with 13 bases left between them. The sample is drawn from a study of blood T cell repertoires in COVID-19. Generated by immunoSEQ multiplex PCR, the TCRdb table keeps only in-frame clones and is missing some. The sample has more than 200,000 clones, approximately 80% seen once. Source material: peripheral blood. This receptor was identified in a man at least 80 years old with acute or convalescent COVID-19. V gene TRBV6-5 combines with J gene TRBJ1-6; TRBD1 might be the D (5 bases). The CDR3 loop is CASTLDSNYNSPLHF. The CDR3 nucleotides are TGTGCCAGCACCCTAGACAGCAACTATAATTCACCCCTCCACTTT.